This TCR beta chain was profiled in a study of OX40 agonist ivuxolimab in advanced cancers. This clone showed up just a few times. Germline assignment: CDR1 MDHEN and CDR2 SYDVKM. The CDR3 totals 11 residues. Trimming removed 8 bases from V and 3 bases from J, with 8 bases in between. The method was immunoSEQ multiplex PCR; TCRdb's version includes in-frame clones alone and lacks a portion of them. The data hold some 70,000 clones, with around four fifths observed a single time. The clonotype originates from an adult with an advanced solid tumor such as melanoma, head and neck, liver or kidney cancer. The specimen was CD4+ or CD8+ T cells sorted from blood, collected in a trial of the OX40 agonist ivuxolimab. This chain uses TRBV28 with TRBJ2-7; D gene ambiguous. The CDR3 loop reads CASAISYEQYF. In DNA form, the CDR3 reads TGTGCCAGCGCCATTAGCTACGAGCAGTACTTC.